This record covers a single T cell receptor beta chain. Its antigen remains unidentified. This record belongs to a study of T cells in localized non-small cell lung cancer. Only in-frame clones appear in the TCRdb table, and some are missing; sequencing was by immunoSEQ multiplex PCR. The repertoire holds fewer than 30,000 clones, roughly 90% seen once, with around 5.7% in the top ten. This CDR3 region has 13 residues. CDR1 is GTSNPN, CDR2 SVGIG, per germline (reference sequence). Trimming pared 1 base from V and 7 bases from J, leaving 10 bases between. Study results and caveats: A single tumor region was sequenced, leaving heterogeneity possible.

The sample was PBMCs, taken before any cancer treatment. The chain employs TRBV30 and TRBJ1-4, with D possibly being TRBD1 (6 bases). The sequence came from a man aged 35 to 69 with stage II lung adenocarcinoma. In DNA form, the CDR3 reads TGTGCCTGGAGTGAACAGGGCGGTGAAAAACTGTTTTTT. This gives the protein CAWSEQGGEKLFF.